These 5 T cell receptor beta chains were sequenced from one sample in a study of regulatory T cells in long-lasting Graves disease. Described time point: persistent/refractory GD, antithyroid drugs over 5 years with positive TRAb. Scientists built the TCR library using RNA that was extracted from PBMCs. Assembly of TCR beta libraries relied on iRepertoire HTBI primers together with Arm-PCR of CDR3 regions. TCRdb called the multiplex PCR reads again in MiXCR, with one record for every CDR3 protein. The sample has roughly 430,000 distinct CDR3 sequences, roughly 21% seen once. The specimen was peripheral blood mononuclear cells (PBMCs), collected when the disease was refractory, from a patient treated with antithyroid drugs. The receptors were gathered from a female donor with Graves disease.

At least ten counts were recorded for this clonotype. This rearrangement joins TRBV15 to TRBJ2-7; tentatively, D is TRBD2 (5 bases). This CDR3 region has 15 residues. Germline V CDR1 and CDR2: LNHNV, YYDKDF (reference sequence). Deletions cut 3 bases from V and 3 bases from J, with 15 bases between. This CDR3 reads CATSSGVSGSYEQYF. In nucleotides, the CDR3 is TGTGCCACCAGCAGCGGGGTTAGTGGGAGCTACGAGCAGTACTTC. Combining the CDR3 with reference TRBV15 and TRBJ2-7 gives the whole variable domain DAMVIQNPRYQVTQFGKPVTLSCSQTLNHNVMYWYQQKSSQAPKLLFHYYDKDFNNEADTPDNFQSRRPNTSFCFLDIRSPGLGDTAMYLCATSSGVSGSYEQYFGPGTRLTVT.

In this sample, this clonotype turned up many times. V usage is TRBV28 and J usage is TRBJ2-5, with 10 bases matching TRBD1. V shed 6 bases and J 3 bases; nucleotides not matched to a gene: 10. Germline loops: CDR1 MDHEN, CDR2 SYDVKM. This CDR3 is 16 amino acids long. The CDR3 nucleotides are TGTGCCAGCAGCCCGACAGGGGGCGCCCCCAAAGAGACCCAGTACTTC. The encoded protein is CASSPTGGAPKETQYF.

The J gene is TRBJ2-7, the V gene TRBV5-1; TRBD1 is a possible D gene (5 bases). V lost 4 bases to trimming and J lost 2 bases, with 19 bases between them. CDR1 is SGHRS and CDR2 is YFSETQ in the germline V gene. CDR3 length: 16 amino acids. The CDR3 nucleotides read TGCGCCAGCAGCGACAGACAGTCCCTCGGCCCCTACGAGCAGTACTTC. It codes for CASSDRQSLGPYEQYF.

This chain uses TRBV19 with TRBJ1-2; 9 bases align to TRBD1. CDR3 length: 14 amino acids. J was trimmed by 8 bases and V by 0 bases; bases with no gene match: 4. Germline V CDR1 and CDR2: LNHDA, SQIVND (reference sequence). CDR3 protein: CASSIEQGAQGYTF. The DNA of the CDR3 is TGTGCCAGTAGTATAGAACAGGGGGCCCAAGGCTACACCTTC. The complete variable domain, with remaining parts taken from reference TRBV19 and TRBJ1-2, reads DGGITQSPKYLFRKEGQNVTLSCEQNLNHDAMYWYRQDPGQGLRLIYYSQIVNDFQKGDIAEGYSVSREKKESFPLTVTSAQKNPTAFYLCASSIEQGAQGYTFGSGTRLTVV.

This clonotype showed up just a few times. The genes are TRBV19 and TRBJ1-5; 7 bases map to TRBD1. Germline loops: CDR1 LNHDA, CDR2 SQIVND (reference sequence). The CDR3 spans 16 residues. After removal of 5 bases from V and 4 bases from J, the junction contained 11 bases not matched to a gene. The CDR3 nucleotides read TGTGCCAGTAGTTCACCAGGACAGGCCTGGAATCAGCCCCAGCATTTT. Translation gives CASSSPGQAWNQPQHF.